The source of this TCR beta chain is a study of blood T cell repertoires in COVID-19. The overall study: The samples span acute and convalescent COVID-19 from the United States, Italy and Spain. The cDNA or gDNA used as material had been derived from T cells, B-cell-depleted T cells, or PBMCs.

This clone was detected only once. V lost 4 bases and J lost 5; bases outside the gene matches: 10. The germline CDR1 and CDR2 sequences are SGHDT and YYEEEE. CDR3 length: 15 amino acids. A COVID-19 case had been met by exposed participants during the 2 weeks before study entry. In the study's own analysis: By means of reference gene primer amplification, nucleated cell counts were estimated. The assay was immunoSEQ multiplex PCR, and TCRdb's table has in-frame clones only and misses some. From that table come the V and J calls and clone size; the DNA was used to work out D and trimming. This table has approximately 140,000 clones, about four fifths appearing once.

This rearrangement joins TRBV5-6 to TRBJ2-7, with 9 bases fitting TRBD2. The sequenced sample was PBMCs or T cells enriched from blood (not recorded which). This TCR came from a woman in her 50s who had been exposed to COVID-19. The CDR3 reads CASSARAGGPHEQYF. The CDR3 DNA sequence: TGTGCCAGCAGCGCCCGGGCGGGAGGGCCCCACGAGCAGTACTTC. Combining the CDR3 with reference TRBV5-6 and TRBJ2-7 gives the whole variable domain DAGVTQSPTHLIKTRGQQVTLRCSPKSGHDTVSWYQQALGQGPQFIFQYYEEEERQRGNFPDRFSGHQFPNYSSELNVNALLLGDSALYLCASSARAGGPHEQYFGPGTRLTVT.